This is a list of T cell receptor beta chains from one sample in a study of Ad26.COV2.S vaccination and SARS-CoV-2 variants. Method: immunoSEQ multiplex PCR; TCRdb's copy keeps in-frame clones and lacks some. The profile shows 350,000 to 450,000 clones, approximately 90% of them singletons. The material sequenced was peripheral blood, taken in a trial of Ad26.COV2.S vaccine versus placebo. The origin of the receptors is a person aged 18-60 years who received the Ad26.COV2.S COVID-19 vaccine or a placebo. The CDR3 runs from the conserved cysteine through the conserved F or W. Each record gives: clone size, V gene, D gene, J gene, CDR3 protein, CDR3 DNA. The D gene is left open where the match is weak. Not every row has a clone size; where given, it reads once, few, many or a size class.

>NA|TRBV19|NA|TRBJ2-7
CASSRQRSYEQYF
TGTGCCAGTAGTAGGCAAAGATCCTACGAGCAGTACTTC
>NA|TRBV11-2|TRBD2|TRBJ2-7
CASSRTSGRHEQYF
TGTGCCAGCAGTAGGACTAGCGGGAGGCACGAGCAGTACTTC
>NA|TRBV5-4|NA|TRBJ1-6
CASSLNPGRMSSYNSPLHF
TGTGCCAGCAGCTTAAACCCGGGGCGAATGAGCTCCTATAATTCACCCCTCCACTTT
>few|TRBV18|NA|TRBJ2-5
CASSPFAGVDVETQYF
TGTGCCAGCTCACCATTCGCGGGTGTTGATGTAGAGACCCAGTACTTC
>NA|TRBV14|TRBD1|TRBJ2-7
CASSVDRGARSDF
TGTGCCAGCAGCGTGGACAGGGGCGCCCGCTCGGACTTC
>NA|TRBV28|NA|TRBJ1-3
CASRGGRNTIYF
TGTGCCAGCAGAGGCGGACGAAACACCATATATTTT
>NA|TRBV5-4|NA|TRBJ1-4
CASSLEVNEKLFF
TGTGCCAGCAGCTTGGAGGTTAATGAAAAACTGTTTTTT
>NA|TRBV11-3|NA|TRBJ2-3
CASSTDSPAGTQYF
TGTGCCAGCAGTACGGACTCACCGGCGGGTACGCAGTATTTT
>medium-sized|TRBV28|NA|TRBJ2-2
CASSNLRDSYTGELFF
TGTGCCAGCAGTAATCTCCGGGACTCCTACACCGGGGAGCTGTTTTTT
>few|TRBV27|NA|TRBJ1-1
CASSLSYKDKGWDTEAFF
TGTGCCAGCAGTTTATCCTATAAGGACAAGGGGTGGGACACTGAAGCTTTCTTT
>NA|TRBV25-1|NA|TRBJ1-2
CASSGQGANYGYTF
TGTGCCAGCAGTGGGCAGGGAGCTAACTATGGCTACACCTTC
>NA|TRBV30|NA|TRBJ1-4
CAWRGGSEKLFF
TGTGCCTGGAGGGGAGGGAGCGAAAAACTGTTTTTT
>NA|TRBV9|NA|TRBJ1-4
CASSGMKTGLTNEKLFF
TGTGCCAGCAGCGGAATGAAAACAGGACTTACTAATGAAAAACTGTTTTTT
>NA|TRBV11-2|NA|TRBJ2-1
CASSLDSFGIDEQFF
TGTGCCAGCAGCTTAGATAGTTTCGGGATCGATGAGCAGTTCTTC
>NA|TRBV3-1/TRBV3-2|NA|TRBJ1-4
CASSQFATNEKLFF
TGTGCCAGCAGCCAATTCGCAACTAATGAAAAACTGTTTTTT
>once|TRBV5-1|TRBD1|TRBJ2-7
CASSFPGGETQYF
TGCGCCAGCAGCTTTCCAGGGGGCGAGACGCAGTACTTC
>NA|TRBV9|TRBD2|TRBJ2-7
CASSGTSGYEQYF
TGTGCCAGCAGCGGGACTAGCGGCTACGAGCAGTACTTC
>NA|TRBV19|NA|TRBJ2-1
CASSIGTGSYNEQFF
TGTGCCAGTAGTATTGGGACTGGCTCCTACAATGAGCAGTTCTTC
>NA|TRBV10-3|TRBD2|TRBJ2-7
CAISDQTGGTYEQYF
TGTGCCATCAGTGACCAAACGGGAGGCACCTACGAGCAGTACTTC